These 16 T cell receptor beta chains came from one sample sequenced in a study of cytomegalovirus exposure and HLA in healthy donors. Assay: immunoSEQ multiplex PCR; the TCRdb copy retains only in-frame clones and omits some. The sample contains over 50,000 clones, 90% to 96% of which appear only once. The source material was PBMCs. These receptors were taken from a young woman in good health and CMV-seronegative.

Only one count was recorded for this clone. This chain uses TRBV6-1 with TRBJ1-5; tentative D call: TRBD1 (5 bases). Trimming left V 4 bases short and J 0 bases short, with 16 bases between. There are 17 residues in the CDR3. Germline V CDR1 and CDR2: MNHNS, SASEGT. The CDR3 reads CASSGWGTDYSNQPQHF. The CDR3 nucleotides are TGTGCCAGCAGTGGGTGGGGGACGGACTATAGCAATCAGCCCCAGCATTTT.

This clone occurred once. The chain employs TRBV9 and TRBJ2-3; D possibly corresponds to TRBD2 (6 bases). The CDR3 is 15 amino acids. Germline V gene data show CDR1 as SGDLS and CDR2 as YYNGEE. Trimming pared 4 bases from V and 1 base from J, leaving 13 bases between. CDR3 loop: CASSPGGGGTDTQYF. The CDR3 coding sequence is TGTGCCAGCAGCCCCGGTGGCGGGGGCACAGATACGCAGTATTTT.

This chain links TRBV29-1 with TRBJ2-1; 8 bases are a match to TRBD1. V was clipped by 1 base and J by 2 bases; unmatched bases: 1. This CDR3 has 14 amino acids. The germline CDR1 and CDR2 sequences are SQVTM and ANQGSEA. CDR3 nucleotide sequence: TGCAGCGTTGAAGCGGACAGGGCCTACAATGAGCAGTTCTTC. Its translation: CSVEADRAYNEQFF.

The chain is built from TRBV9 and TRBJ2-4; 7 positions match TRBD2. This CDR3 comprises 13 residues. The V gene's germline CDR1 is SGDLS and CDR2 YYNGEE. The V segment lost 2 bases and the J segment 5 bases; nucleotides outside the gene matches: 1. The DNA of the CDR3 is TGTGCCAGCAGCGTTGCGGGGGAAAACATTCAGTACTTC. Its protein product is CASSVAGENIQYF.

The chain carries TRBV9 and TRBJ2-5; 8 nucleotides line up with TRBD1. Germline V gene lookup returns CDR1 SGDLS and CDR2 YYNGEE. This CDR3 comprises 13 residues. J was trimmed by 5 bases and V by 5 bases; bases with no gene match: 5. CDR3 sequence (DNA): TGTGCCAGCAGACCCCAGGGGGCGGAGACCCAGTACTTC. Translating gives CASRPQGAETQYF.

J is TRBJ1-3 and V is TRBV2, with 9 bases matching TRBD1. There are 15 residues in the CDR3. CDR1 SNHLY and CDR2 FYNNEI come from the germline V gene. After removal of 5 bases from V and 4 bases from J, the junction contained 6 bases not matched to a gene. In DNA form, the CDR3 reads TGTGCCAGCAGTATACAGGGGGCGCCGGGAAACACCATATATTTT. It translates to CASSIQGAPGNTIYF.

The chain employs TRBV19 and TRBJ2-2, with 7 nucleotides matching TRBD1. The V gene's germline CDR1 is LNHDA and CDR2 SQIVND (reference sequence). The CDR3 is made up of 15 amino acids. The V segment lost 10 bases and the J segment 3 bases; nucleotides outside the gene matches: 11. As DNA, the CDR3 is TGTGCCACCCATACGGACAGGACACACACCGGGGAGCTGTTTTTT. This gives the protein CATHTDRTHTGELFF. Full variable domain (remainder filled in from reference TRBV19 and TRBJ2-2): DGGITQSPKYLFRKEGQNVTLSCEQNLNHDAMYWYRQDPGQGLRLIYYSQIVNDFQKGDIAEGYSVSREKKESFPLTVTSAQKNPTAFYLCATHTDRTHTGELFFGEGSRLTVL.

The chain carries TRBV14 and TRBJ1-3; no definite D call. The CDR3 runs to 12 residues. Germline CDR1 is SGHDN and CDR2 is FVKESK. The germline V and J ends were trimmed by 4 bases and 4 bases, with 5 bases remaining between them. This chain's CDR3 is CASSPGGNTIYF. The CDR3 DNA follows: TGTGCCAGCAGCCCGGGGGGAAACACCATATATTTT.

The chain carries TRBV19 and TRBJ1-2, with TRBD1 matching 7 bases. The CDR3 is made up of 14 amino acids. Trimming cost V 3 bases and J 4 bases; bases outside gene matches: 5. Per the germline V gene, CDR1 is LNHDA and CDR2 is SQIVND (reference sequence). CDR3 DNA sequence: TGTGCCAGTAGTATCACTCAGGGGGGCTATGGCTACACCTTC. This translates into CASSITQGGYGYTF.

The rearrangement joins TRBV7-2 to TRBJ2-7; 8 bases map to TRBD2. Germline V lookup: CDR1 SGHTA, CDR2 FQGNSA. V shed 2 bases, J shed 7 bases, and the junction held 7 bases outside the gene matches. CDR3 length: 14 amino acids. The CDR3: CASSLKRSGGEQYF. CDR3 nucleotides: TGTGCCAGCAGCTTAAAACGTTCGGGAGGGGAGCAGTACTTC.

The chain joins TRBV28 to TRBJ2-7; 10 nucleotides line up with TRBD1. V shed 7 bases and J 0 bases; nucleotides not matched to a gene: 6. Germline V gene sequence: CDR1 MDHEN, CDR2 SYDVKM. The length of the CDR3 is 15 residues. CDR3 sequence (DNA): TGTGCCAGCACCATGGGACAGGGGAGCTCCTACGAGCAGTACTTC. This gives the protein CASTMGQGSSYEQYF.

V and J are TRBV5-8 and TRBJ1-3; D gene unclear. Germline V gives CDR1 SGHTS, CDR2 YDEGEE. Trimming shortened V by 1 base and J by 4 bases, and 18 bases separated the two germline ends. The CDR3 is 17 residues long. CDR3 sequence (DNA): TGTGCCAGCAGCTTGACCCAGGCCGAACACGGAGGAAACACCATATATTTT. Translation gives CASSLTQAEHGGNTIYF.

The CDR3 loop reads CASSLAEEAFF. The CDR3 bases are TGTGCCAGCAGCTTAGCAGAAGAAGCTTTCTTT. This chain uses TRBV13 with TRBJ1-1; D remains unclear. V was pared by 1 base and J by 8 bases, with 5 bases between. The CDR3 has 11 residues. Germline V gene data show CDR1 as PRHDT and CDR2 as FYEKMQ (reference sequence). Full variable domain (missing parts from reference TRBV13 and TRBJ1-1): AAGVIQSPRHLIKEKRETATLKCYPIPRHDTVYWYQQGPGQDPQFLISFYEKMQSDKGSIPDRFSAQQFSDYHSELNMSSLELGDSALYFCASSLAEEAFFGQGTRLTVV.

The rearrangement joins TRBV7-2 to TRBJ2-1; D might be TRBD2 (5 bases). The CDR3 extends over 14 amino acids. Germline V gene sequence: CDR1 SGHTA, CDR2 FQGNSA. Between the trimmed V and J ends, which lost 1 base and 12 bases, there was a span of 16 bases. The CDR3 bases are TGTGCCAGCAGCTTAGTACGGCTAGCTGTGGGGCAGTTCTTC. It is translated as CASSLVRLAVGQFF.

The rearrangement joins TRBV19 to TRBJ2-1; 8 bases match TRBD1. Trimming took 5 bases from V and 4 from J; bases not matched to a gene: 7. Germline-derived CDR1 and CDR2 are LNHDA and SQIVND (reference sequence). CDR3 length equals 15 residues. This CDR3 reads CASSDGQGPYNEQFF. CDR3 coding DNA: TGTGCCAGTAGTGACGGACAGGGACCATACAATGAGCAGTTCTTC. Full variable domain (rest looked up from reference TRBV19 and TRBJ2-1): DGGITQSPKYLFRKEGQNVTLSCEQNLNHDAMYWYRQDPGQGLRLIYYSQIVNDFQKGDIAEGYSVSREKKESFPLTVTSAQKNPTAFYLCASSDGQGPYNEQFFGPGTRLTVL.

The chain uses TRBV5-1 and TRBJ2-5, with 7 bases aligning to TRBD1. The CDR3 length is 18 residues. Germline lookup yields CDR1 SGHRS and CDR2 YFSETQ. The V and J ends lost 4 bases and 0 bases, in that order; junction bases with no gene match: 15. In DNA, the CDR3 is TGCGCCAGCAGCCCCCCAGTCCTGGGCAGGGGGTACCAAGAGACCCAGTACTTC. Its protein is CASSPPVLGRGYQETQYF.